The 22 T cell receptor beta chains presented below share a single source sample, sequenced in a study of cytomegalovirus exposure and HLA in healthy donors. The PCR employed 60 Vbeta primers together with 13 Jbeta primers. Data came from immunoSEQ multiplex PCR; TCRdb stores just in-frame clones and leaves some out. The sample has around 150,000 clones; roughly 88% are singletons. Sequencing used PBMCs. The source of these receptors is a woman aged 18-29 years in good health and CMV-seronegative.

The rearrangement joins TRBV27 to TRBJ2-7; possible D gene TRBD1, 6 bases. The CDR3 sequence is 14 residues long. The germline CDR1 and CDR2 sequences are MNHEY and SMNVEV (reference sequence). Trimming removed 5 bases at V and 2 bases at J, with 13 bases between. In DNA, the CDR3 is TGTGCCAGCAGTCACGACAGGTCAGCCTACGAGCAGTACTTC. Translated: CASSHDRSAYEQYF.

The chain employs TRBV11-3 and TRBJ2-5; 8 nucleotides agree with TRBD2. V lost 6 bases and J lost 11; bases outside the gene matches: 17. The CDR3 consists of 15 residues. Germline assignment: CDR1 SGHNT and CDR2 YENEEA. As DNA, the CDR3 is TGTGCCAGCAGGGAAGAAGGTAGCGGGGCGGGGGAGCAGTACTTC. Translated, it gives CASREEGSGAGEQYF.

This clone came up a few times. DNA of the CDR3: TGTGCCAGCAGTTCGAACACGGGACAGGACTACTATGGCTACACCTTC. Its translation: CASSSNTGQDYYGYTF. The chain links TRBV28 to TRBJ1-2; 8 nucleotides line up with TRBD1. With 4 bases clipped from V and 3 bases from J, the junction kept 10 bases outside the gene matches. The germline V gene has CDR1 MDHEN and CDR2 SYDVKM. The CDR3 contains 16 residues.

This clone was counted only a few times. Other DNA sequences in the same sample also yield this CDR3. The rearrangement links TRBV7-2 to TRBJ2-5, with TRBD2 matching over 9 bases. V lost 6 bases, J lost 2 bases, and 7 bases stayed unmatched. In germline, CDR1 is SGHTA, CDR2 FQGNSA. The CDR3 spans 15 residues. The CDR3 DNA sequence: TGTGCCAGCAGGCGGGCGGGGGGGCGACAAGAGACCCAGTACTTC. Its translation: CASRRAGGRQETQYF.

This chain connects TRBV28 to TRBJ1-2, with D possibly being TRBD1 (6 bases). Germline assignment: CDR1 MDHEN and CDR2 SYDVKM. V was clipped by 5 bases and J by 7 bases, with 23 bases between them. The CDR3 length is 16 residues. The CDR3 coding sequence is TGTGCCAGCAGTGGACCCTACAGGGAGAGGAAAGGTGGCTACACCTTC. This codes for CASSGPYRERKGGYTF.

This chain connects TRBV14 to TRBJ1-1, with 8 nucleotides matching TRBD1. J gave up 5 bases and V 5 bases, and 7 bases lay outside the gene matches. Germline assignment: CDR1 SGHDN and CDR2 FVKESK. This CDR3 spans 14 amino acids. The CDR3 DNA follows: TGTGCCAGCAGCGGACAGGGAAGAGGAACTGAAGCTTTCTTT. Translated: CASSGQGRGTEAFF. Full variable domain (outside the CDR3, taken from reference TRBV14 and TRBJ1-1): EAGVTQFPSHSVIEKGQTVTLRCDPISGHDNLYWYRRVMGKEIKFLLHFVKESKQDESGMPNNRFLAERTGGTYSTLKVQPAELEDSGVYFCASSGQGRGTEAFFGQGTRLTVV.

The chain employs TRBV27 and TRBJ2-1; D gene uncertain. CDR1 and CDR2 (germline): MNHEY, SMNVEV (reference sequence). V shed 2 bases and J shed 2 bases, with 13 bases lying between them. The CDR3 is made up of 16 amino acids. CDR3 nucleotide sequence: TGTGCCAGCAGTTTAAGTAACAGCCGAACCTACAATGAGCAGTTCTTC. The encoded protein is CASSLSNSRTYNEQFF.

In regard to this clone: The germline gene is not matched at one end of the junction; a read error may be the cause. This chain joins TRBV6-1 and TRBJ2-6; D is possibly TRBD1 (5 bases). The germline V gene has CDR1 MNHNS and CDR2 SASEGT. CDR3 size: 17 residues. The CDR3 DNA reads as TGTGCCAGCAGTGAAGAAATCCCCAGCTCTGGGGCCAACGGCCTGACTTTC. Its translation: CASSEEIPSSGANGLTF.

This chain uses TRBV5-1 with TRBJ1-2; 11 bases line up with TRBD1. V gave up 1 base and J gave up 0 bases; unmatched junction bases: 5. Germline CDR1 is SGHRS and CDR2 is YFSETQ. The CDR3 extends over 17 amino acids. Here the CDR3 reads CASSLRGTGGSNYGYTF. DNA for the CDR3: TGCGCCAGCAGCTTGCGTGGGACAGGGGGTTCTAACTATGGCTACACCTTC.

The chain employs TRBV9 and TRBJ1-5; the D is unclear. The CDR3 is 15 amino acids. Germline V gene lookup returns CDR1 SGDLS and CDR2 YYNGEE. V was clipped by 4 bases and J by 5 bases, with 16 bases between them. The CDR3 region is CASSPKAGYDQPQHF. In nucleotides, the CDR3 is TGTGCCAGCAGCCCCAAGGCGGGGTACGATCAGCCCCAGCATTTT.

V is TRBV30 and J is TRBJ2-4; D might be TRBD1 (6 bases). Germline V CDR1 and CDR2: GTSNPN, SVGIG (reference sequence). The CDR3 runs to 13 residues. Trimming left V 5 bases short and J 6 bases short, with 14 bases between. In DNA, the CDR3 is TGTGCCTGGGACGGAACAGGGACAAACATTCAGTACTTC. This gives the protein CAWDGTGTNIQYF. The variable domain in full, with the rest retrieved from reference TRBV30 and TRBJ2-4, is SQTIHQWPATLVQPVGSPLSLECTVEGTSNPNLYWYRQAAGRGLQLLFYSVGIGQISSEVPQNLSASRPQDRQFILSSKKLLLSDSGFYLCAWDGTGTNIQYFGAGTRLSVL.

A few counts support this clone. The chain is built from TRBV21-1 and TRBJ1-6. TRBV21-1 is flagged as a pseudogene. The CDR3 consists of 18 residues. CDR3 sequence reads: CASSKDQPGFGGNSPLHF. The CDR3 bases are TGTGCCAGCAGCAAAGATCAGCCCGGGTTCGGCGGTAATTCACCCCTCCACTTT.

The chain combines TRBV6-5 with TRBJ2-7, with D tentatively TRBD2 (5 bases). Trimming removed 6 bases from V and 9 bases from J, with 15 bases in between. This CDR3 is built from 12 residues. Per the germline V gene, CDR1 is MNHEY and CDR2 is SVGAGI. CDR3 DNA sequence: TGTGCCAGCAGAGATATTGGGAGTTGGCAGTACTTC. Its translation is CASRDIGSWQYF.

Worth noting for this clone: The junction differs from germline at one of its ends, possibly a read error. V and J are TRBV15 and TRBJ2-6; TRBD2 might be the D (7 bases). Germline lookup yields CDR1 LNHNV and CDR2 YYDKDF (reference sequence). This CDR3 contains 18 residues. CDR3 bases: TGTGCCACCAGCAGAGAATATGGGGGGGCGGTAGGGGCCAACGGCCTGACTTTC. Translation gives CATSREYGGAVGANGLTF. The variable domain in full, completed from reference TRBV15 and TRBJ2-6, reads DAMVIQNPRYQVTQFGKPVTLSCSQTLNHNVMYWYQQKSSQAPKLLFHYYDKDFNNEADTPDNFQSRRPNTSFCFLDIRSPGLGDTAMYLCATSREYGGAVGANGLTFGAGSRLTVL.

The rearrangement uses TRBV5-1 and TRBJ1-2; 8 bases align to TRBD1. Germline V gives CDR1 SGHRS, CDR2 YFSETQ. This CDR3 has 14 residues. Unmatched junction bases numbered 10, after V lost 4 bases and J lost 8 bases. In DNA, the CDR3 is TGCGCCAGCAGCGAAGGACAGGGAGTGACCGGCTACACCTTC. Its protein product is CASSEGQGVTGYTF.

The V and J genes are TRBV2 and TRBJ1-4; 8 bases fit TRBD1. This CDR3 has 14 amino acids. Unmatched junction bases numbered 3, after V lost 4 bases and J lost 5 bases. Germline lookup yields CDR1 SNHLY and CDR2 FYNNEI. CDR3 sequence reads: CASSGDRINEKLFF. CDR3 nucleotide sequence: TGTGCCAGCAGTGGGGACAGGATAAATGAAAAACTGTTTTTT.

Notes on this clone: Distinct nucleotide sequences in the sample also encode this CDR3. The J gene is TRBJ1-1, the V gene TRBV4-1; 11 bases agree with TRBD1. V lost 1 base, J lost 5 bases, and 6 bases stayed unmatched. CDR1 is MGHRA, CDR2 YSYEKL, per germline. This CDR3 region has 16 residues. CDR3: CASSQGGGTGGTEAFF. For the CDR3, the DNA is TGCGCCAGCAGCCAAGGGGGAGGGACAGGGGGTACTGAAGCTTTCTTT.

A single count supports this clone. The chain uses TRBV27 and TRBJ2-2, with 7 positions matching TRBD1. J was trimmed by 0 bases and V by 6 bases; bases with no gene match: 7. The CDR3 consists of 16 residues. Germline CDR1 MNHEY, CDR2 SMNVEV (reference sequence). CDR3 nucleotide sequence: TGTGCCAGCAGAAAACAGGGGTCCGCGAACACCGGGGAGCTGTTTTTT. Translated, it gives CASRKQGSANTGELFF.

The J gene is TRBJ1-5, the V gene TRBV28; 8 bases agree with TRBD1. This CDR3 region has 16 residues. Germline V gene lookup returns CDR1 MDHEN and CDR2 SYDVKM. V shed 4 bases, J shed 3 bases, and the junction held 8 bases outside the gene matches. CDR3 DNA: TGTGCCAGCAGTTCCCTCGACAGGGGATTCAATCAGCCCCAGCATTTT. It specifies CASSSLDRGFNQPQHF. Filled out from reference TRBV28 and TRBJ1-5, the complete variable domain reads DVKVTQSSRYLVKRTGEKVFLECVQDMDHENMFWYRQDPGLGLRLIYFSYDVKMKEKGDIPEGYSVSREKKERFSLILESASTNQTSMYLCASSSLDRGFNQPQHFGDGTRLSIL.

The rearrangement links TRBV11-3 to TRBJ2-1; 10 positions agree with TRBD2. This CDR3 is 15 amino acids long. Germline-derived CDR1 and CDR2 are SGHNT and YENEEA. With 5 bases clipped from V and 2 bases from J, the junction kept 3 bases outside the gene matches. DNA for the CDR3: TGTGCCAGCAGCCCTAGCGGGGGAACCTACAATGAGCAGTTCTTC. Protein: CASSPSGGTYNEQFF. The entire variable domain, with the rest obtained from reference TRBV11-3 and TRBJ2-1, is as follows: EAGVVQSPRYKIIEKKQPVAFWCNPISGHNTLYWYLQNLGQGPELLIRYENEEAVDDSQLPKDRFSAERLKGVDSTLKIQPAELGDSAVYLCASSPSGGTYNEQFFGPGTRLTVL.

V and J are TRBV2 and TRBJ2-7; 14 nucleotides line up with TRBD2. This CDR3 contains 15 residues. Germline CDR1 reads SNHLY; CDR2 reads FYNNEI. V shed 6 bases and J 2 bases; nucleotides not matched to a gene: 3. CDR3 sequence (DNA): TGTGCCAGCAGACAGGGACTAGCGGGGGCCTACGAGCAGTACTTC. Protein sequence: CASRQGLAGAYEQYF.

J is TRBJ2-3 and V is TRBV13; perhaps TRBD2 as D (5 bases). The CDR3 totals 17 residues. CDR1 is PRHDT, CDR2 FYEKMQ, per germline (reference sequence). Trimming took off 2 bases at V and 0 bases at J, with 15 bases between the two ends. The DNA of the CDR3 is TGTGCCAGCAGCTTACTCGAGGGTAGAACTAGCACAGATACGCAGTATTTT. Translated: CASSLLEGRTSTDTQYF.